This TCR beta chain was recorded in a study of tumor-infiltrating lymphocytes in primary liver carcinoma (dated by TCRdb to about 2017). At the level of the whole study: Of the five patients, three men and two women aged 30 to 69 years, four had hepatocellular carcinoma and one had combined HCC and intrahepatic cholangiocarcinoma. Roughly 3.65 to 8 million productive TCRbeta reads were obtained per sample, and no significant difference in read depth was found between tissue types. Tumors of the five patients were stage T1-T3 N0M0 with maximum diameters of roughly 4.2 to 11 cm. A total of some 35 specimens from 5 patients underwent TCRbeta repertoire sequencing, comprising around 25 tumor regions, 5 adjacent noncancerous liver tissues and 5 peripheral blood samples. The 20 to 25 tumor region samples were profiled with Agilent mRNA microarrays so that TCRbeta repertoire diversity could be related to the local molecular phenotype. The study combined TCRbeta repertoire sequencing, expression microarrays and whole-exome sequencing across five regions of each liver tumor, with adjacent normal tissue and blood. Repertoires from technical replicates were highly reproducible, with mean shared-clone rates around 0.89 and correlation coefficients above 0.98. Paper-wide results and their limitations: Compared with blood, tumors had a significantly larger share of the repertoire taken up by the top 250 clones (p = 0.039). Bulk unsorted samples precluded comparing CD4+ and CD8+ T cell repertoires. Only the TCR beta chain was sequenced, so true repertoire diversity is likely underestimated because unpaired alpha chains were not captured. Only about 8-24% of top clones were present in all five regions of a tumor, suggesting spatial heterogeneity of tumor-infiltrating T cells. With just a handful of patients in the study, the authors point out that the findings should be validated in a larger study. Repertoire overlap was found to be higher between tumor regions (mean approximately 35%) than between tumor-adjacent (17%) or tumor-blood (about 14%) pairs, consistent with antigen-driven expansion.

Using a constant-region primer and ProtoScript II reverse transcriptase, TCRbeta-specific cDNA was reverse-transcribed from 400 to 550 ng total RNA. Construction of the TCRbeta libraries relied on three nested rounds of multiplex PCR, following a slightly modified ARM-PCR procedure. Each of the first two PCR rounds ran for approximately 10 cycles and used multiplex TRBV1-TRBV30 forward primers together with a Cbeta reverse primer. Sample barcodes and Illumina adapters were added in a final 25-cycle PCR with Deep VentR polymerase. Amplicons of 200-500 bp were gel-purified with a QIAquick gel extraction kit before sequencing. The TCRbeta amplicons were sequenced with 250-bp paired-end reads on an Illumina HiSeq 2500. In the paper's pipeline: To recover full CDR3 sequences, reads were quality-trimmed using Trimmomatic v0.33 and paired reads were then merged using FLASH v1.2.11. V, D and J germline segments were assigned to the rearranged TCRbeta sequences using MiGEC v1.2.1b. VDJtools v1.0.0 computed clonotype statistics and Shannon-Wiener diversity indices. Except for diversity analysis, only the 250 most abundant clonotypes of each sample were used in subsequent analyses to reduce sampling bias. In TCRdb, the public reads were trimmed at Q25 with fastp and aligned with MiXCR, with productive beta chains retained. For every CDR3 protein sequence, its rows merge into one entry that carries the most common genes and DNA. These V and J calls are TCRdb output, not the study's own analysis. For this sample the table gives 95,000 to 150,000 distinct CDR3 sequences, of which 64% were detected only once. Less than 10% of the sample is taken by the ten largest.

Without any cell sorting, total RNA and DNA were extracted together from 20-30 mg of bulk tissue using the AllPrep DNA/RNA mini kit. Between November 2015 and early 2016, about 5 patients in China with histopathologically diagnosed primary liver carcinoma had their tumors surgically resected. Chronic HBV infection was present in the patients, and the patients were treatment-naive at sampling. Each tumor was sampled at five spatially separated regions: the tumor centre plus the superior, inferior, left-lateral and right-lateral poles. According to histology, viable tumor cells made up more than 75% of every tumor sample. Fresh tumor and adjacent tissue pieces were bisected, with one half stored in RNAlater at -80 degrees C and the other half sent for histology. CDR1 is given as MGHRA and CDR2 as YSYEKL, both from the germline V gene. The CDR3 spans 16 residues, from the cysteine through the phenylalanine. CDR3 DNA is the only sequence kept; it has 48 bases, read in frame from the first base.

About this clonotype: The antigen this receptor binds is unknown. One end of the junction is discordant with germline, which a read error may explain.

This clonotype was obtained from a woman aged 55-70 years with primary liver carcinoma and hepatitis B virus infection. What was sequenced was liver tumor tissue from sampling region 3. Explained via the paper, the cell subset or site label denotes: tumor region T3, left-lateral pole. The sequence links TRBV4-1 to TRBJ2-7; no D gene call is confident. The DNA reads TGCGCCGGCAGCCAAGACGCGTACGGAGATCCCTACGAGCAGTACTTC. This translates into CAGSQDAYGDPYEQYF.